This record concerns one T cell receptor beta chain sequence. The target antigen is unknown. This specimen comes from a study of T-cell memory formation after mild COVID-19. Study-wide results and limits: Later expanders leaned CD4+, whereas day 15 to 85 contracting clones were balanced CD4/CD8. Second-wave clones with a day 37 peak had unconfirmed SARS-CoV-2 specificity. Mainly in CM and EM were contracting CD4+ clones; CD8+ were in EMRA.

One entry per CDR3 protein, called by TCRdb with MiXCR from the 5' RACE reads. Of some 210,000 distinct CDR3 sequences listed, about 11% are singletons. Germline V gives CDR1 SEHNR, CDR2 FQNEAQ (reference sequence). V lost 5 bases and J 3 bases, leaving 10 bases between the germline ends. The CDR3 spans 13 residues. This sequence was found in a young man who had mild COVID-19 (a few samples of this study predate the infection). Cell type and time point are not known. Sequencing was carried out using PBMCs or a T cell subset sorted from them (not recorded which). This chain uses TRBV7-9 with TRBJ1-2; unclear D gene. The CDR3 bases are TGTGCCAGCAGCCAACAGCATGACTATGGCTACACCTTC. This encodes CASSQQHDYGYTF.